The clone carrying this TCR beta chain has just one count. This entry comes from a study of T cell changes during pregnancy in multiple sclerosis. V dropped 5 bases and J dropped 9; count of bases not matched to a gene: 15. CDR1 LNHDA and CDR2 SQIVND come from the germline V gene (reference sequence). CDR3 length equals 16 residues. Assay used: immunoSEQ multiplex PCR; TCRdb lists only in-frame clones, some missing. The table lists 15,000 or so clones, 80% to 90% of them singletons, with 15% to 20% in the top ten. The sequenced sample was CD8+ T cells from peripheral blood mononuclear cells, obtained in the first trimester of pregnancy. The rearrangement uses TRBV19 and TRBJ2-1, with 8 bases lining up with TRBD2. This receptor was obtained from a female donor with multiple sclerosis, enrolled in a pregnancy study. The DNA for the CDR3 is TGTGCCAGTAGTGGAGGGATGAGTAGCGGGGTATTTGAGCAGTTCTTC. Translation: CASSGGMSSGVFEQFF.